The T cell receptor beta chain under discussion was sequenced for a study of T cell responses to AZD1222 COVID-19 vaccine. Study-wide points: Recipients of AZD1222 seropositive at baseline numbered only 5 to 7. Donors in the cohort were predominantly white British and more often female, and clonal diversity was possibly underestimated. Distributed over spike, vaccine-associated CD4 TCRs predominated at 160-218 and 743-854. All repertoire sampling was performed exclusively after the peak T cell response.

CDR1 and CDR2 (germline): SGHNT, YYREEE (reference sequence). Trimming removed 2 bases from V and 3 bases from J; junction bases left unmatched: 4. CDR3 size: 16 residues. Notes on this clone: The antigen remains undetermined.

The method was immunoSEQ multiplex PCR; TCRdb's version includes in-frame clones alone and lacks a portion of them. The sample yields approximately 120,000 clones, 88% seen once. This receptor was identified in an adult in good health. The gene calls are TRBV5-4 and TRBJ2-5, with 13 bases that match TRBD2. Here the sequenced sample was peripheral blood, taken on day 0 of MenACWY control vaccination. CDR3 in amino acids: CASSFTGTSGEETQYF. For the CDR3, the DNA is TGTGCCAGCAGCTTTACCGGGACTAGCGGGGAAGAGACCCAGTACTTC.